This T cell receptor (beta chain) was found in a study of T cells in Graves' hyperthyroidism and ophthalmopathy. V dropped 4 bases and J dropped 4; count of bases not matched to a gene: 5. The CDR3 is 15 residues long. This clonotype showed up many times. The CDR3 regions of TCR beta were amplified from RNA transcripts. Primed by the HTBI set, a first-round RT-PCR was run on the TCR CDR3. TCRdb re-derived calls from the multiplex PCR reads in MiXCR, one entry per CDR3 protein. This sample has hundreds of thousands of distinct CDR3 sequences; 15% to 20% occur once, and the top ten carry roughly 50%. Disease lasting under 3 months, a NOSPECS grade of at least 4, and a Clinical Activity Score of at least 3 were features of the ophthalmopathy patients.

The TCR was taken from a middle-aged man with Graves' ophthalmopathy. The sequenced sample consisted of blood. The chain has TRBV12-3 or TRBV12-4 and TRBJ2-3; 10 nucleotides line up with TRBD2. Written as DNA, the CDR3 is TGTGCCAGCAGTTCTAGCGGGAGACTTTCAGATACGCAGTATTTT. Translated, it gives CASSSSGRLSDTQYF.